This T cell receptor (beta chain) was obtained from a study of cytomegalovirus exposure and HLA in healthy donors. Broader study findings: An analysis done earlier found most TCR beta V segments productive about 87% or about 30% of the time.

The ends lost 6 bases at V and 7 bases at J; junction bases unmatched: 9. Germline CDR1 is LNHDA and CDR2 is SQIVND (reference sequence). There are 16 residues in the CDR3. In the case of this clone: The target antigen is unknown.

Healthy bone marrow donors made up the cohort. PCR was performed using 60 Vbeta and 13 Jbeta primers. Method: immunoSEQ multiplex PCR; TCRdb's copy keeps in-frame clones and lacks some. The table lists approximately 110,000 clones, about 80% of them singletons. The chain recombines TRBV19 with TRBJ2-1; 13 nucleotides match TRBD2. Sequencing was carried out using PBMCs. This clonotype originated in a man under 40 in good health and CMV-seronegative. Written as DNA, the CDR3 is TGTGCCAGTAGATTAAGGACTAGCGGGAGTTTAAATGAGCAGTTCTTC. This codes for CASRLRTSGSLNEQFF.